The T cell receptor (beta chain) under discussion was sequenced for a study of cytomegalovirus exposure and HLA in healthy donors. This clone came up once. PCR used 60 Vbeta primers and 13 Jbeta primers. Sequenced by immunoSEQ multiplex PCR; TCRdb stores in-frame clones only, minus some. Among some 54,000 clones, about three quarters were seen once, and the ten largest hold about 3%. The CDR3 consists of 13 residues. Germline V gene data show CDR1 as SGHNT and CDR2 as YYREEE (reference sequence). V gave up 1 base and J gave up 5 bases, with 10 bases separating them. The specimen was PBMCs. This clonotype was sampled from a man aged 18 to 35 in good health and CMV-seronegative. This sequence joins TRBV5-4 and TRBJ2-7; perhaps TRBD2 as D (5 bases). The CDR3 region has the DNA TGTGCCAGCAGCTTGCAAGGAGCGGACGAGCAGTACTTC. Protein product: CASSLQGADEQYF.